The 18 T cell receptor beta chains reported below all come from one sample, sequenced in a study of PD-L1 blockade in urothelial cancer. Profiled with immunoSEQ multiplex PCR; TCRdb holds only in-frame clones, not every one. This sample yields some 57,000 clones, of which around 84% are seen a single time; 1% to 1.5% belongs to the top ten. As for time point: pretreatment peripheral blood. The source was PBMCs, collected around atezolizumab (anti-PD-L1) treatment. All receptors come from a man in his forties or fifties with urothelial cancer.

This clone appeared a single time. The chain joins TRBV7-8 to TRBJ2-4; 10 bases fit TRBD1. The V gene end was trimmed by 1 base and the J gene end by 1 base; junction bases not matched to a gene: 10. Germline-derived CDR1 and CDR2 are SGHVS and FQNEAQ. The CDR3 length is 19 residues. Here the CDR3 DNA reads TGTGCCAGCAGCTTAGGACAGGGGGCCCAATTGGGGGCCAAAAACATTCAGTACTTC. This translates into CASSLGQGAQLGAKNIQYF.

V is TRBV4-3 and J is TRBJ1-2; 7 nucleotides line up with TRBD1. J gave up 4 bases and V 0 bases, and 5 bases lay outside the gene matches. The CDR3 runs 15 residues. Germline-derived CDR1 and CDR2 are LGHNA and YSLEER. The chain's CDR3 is CASSQDSTGRYGYTF. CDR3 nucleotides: TGCGCCAGCAGCCAAGACTCGACAGGGCGCTATGGCTACACCTTC.

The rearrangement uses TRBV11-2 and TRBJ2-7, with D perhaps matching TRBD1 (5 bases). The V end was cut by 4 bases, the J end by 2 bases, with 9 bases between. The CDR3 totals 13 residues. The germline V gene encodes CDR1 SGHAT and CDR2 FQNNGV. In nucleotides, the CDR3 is TGTGCCAGCAGCTCCCTCAGGGCCTACGAGCAGTACTTC. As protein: CASSSLRAYEQYF.

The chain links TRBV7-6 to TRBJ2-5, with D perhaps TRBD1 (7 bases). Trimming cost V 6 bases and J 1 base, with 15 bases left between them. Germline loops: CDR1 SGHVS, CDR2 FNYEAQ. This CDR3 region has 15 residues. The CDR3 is CASSPQGRTQETQYF. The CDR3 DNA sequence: TGTGCCAGCAGTCCACAGGGGAGGACCCAAGAGACCCAGTACTTC.

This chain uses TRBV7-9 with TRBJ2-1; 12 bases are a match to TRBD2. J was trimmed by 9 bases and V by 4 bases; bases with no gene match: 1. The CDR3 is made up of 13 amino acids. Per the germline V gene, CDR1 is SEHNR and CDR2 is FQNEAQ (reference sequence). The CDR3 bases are TGTGCCAGCAGCTCGGGACTAGCGGGTGAGCAGTTCTTC. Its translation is CASSSGLAGEQFF.

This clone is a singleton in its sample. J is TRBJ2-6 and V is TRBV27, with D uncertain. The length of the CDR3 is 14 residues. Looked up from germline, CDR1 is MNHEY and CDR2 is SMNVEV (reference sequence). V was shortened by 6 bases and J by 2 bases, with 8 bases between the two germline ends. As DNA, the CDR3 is TGTGCCAGCAGCCTTGGCACTGGGGCCAACGTCCTGACTTTC. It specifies CASSLGTGANVLTF.

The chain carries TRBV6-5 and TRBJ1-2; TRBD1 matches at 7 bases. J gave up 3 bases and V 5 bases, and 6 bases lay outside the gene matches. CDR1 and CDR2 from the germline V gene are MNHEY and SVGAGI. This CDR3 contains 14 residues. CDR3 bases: TGTGCCAGCAGTGAATCGACAGGGTACTATGGCTACACCTTC. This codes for CASSESTGYYGYTF.

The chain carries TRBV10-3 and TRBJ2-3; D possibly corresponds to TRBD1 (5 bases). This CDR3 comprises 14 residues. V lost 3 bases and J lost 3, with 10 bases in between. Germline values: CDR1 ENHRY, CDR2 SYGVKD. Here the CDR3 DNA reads TGTGCCATCAGTGAAGGGGATAAAACAGATACGCAGTATTTT. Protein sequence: CAISEGDKTDTQYF.

For the CDR3, the DNA is TGTGCCAGTAGTGTTCAAGCGGGAGGGCCCCCCTACGAGCAGTACTTC. Amino acid sequence: CASSVQAGGPPYEQYF. The chain is built from TRBV19 and TRBJ2-7, with 10 bases that match TRBD2. The CDR3 totals 16 residues. The germline V gene has CDR1 LNHDA and CDR2 SQIVND (reference sequence). Trimming at V came to 5 bases and at J to 2 bases, leaving 9 bases not matched to a gene.

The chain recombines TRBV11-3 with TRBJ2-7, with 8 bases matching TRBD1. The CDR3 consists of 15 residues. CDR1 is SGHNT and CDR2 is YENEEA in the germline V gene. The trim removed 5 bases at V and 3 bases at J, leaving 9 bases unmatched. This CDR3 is CASSLHGQGDYEQYF. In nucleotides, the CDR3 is TGTGCCAGCAGCCTTCATGGACAGGGAGACTACGAGCAGTACTTC.

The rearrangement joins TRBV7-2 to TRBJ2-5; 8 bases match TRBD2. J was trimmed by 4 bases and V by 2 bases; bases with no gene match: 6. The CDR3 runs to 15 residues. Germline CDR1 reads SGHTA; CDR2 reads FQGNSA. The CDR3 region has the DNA TGTGCCAGCAGCTTATTCCGGCTAGCGGGAGAGACCCAGTACTTC. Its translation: CASSLFRLAGETQYF.

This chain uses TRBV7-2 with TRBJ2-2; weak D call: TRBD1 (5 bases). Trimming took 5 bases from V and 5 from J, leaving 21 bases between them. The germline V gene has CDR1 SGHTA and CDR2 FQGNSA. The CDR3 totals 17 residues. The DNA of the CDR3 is TGTGCCAGCAGCCCAAGTCGGCAGGGTGCATGGACCGGGGAGCTGTTTTTT. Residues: CASSPSRQGAWTGELFF. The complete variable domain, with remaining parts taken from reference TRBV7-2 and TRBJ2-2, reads GAGVSQSPSNKVTEKGKDVELRCDPISGHTALYWYRQSLGQGLEFLIYFQGNSAPDKSGLPSDRFSAERTGGSVSTLTIQRTQQEDSAVYLCASSPSRQGAWTGELFFGEGSRLTVL.

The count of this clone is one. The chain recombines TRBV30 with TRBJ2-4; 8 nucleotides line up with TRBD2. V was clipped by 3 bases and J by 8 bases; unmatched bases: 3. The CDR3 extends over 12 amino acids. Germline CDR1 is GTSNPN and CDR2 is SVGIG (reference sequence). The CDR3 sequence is CAWSAGGDIQYF. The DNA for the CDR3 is TGTGCCTGGAGCGCCGGGGGGGACATTCAGTACTTC.

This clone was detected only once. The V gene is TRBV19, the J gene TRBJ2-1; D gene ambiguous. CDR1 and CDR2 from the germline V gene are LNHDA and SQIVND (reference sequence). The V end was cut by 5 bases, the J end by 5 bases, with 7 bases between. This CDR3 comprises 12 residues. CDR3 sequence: CASSGLNNEQFF. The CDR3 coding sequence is TGTGCCAGTAGTGGGCTTAACAATGAGCAGTTCTTC.

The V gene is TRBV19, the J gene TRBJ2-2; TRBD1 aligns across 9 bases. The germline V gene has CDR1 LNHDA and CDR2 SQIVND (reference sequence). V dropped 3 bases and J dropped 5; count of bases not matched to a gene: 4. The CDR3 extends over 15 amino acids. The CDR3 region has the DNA TGTGCCAGTAGTATGGGACAGGGTACGACCGGGGAGCTGTTTTTT. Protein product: CASSMGQGTTGELFF.

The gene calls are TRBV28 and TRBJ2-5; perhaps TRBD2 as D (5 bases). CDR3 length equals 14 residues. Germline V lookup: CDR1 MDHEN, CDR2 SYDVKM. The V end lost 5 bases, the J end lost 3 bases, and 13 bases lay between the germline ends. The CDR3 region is CASSEIGSKETQYF. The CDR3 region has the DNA TGTGCCAGCAGTGAAATTGGGAGTAAAGAGACCCAGTACTTC. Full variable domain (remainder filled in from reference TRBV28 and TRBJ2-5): DVKVTQSSRYLVKRTGEKVFLECVQDMDHENMFWYRQDPGLGLRLIYFSYDVKMKEKGDIPEGYSVSREKKERFSLILESASTNQTSMYLCASSEIGSKETQYFGPGTRLLVL.

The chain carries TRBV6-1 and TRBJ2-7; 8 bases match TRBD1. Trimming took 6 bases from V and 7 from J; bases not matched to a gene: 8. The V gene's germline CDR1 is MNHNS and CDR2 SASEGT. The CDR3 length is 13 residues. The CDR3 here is CASRPTGGIEQYF. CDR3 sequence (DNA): TGTGCCAGCAGACCCACAGGGGGGATAGAGCAGTACTTC.

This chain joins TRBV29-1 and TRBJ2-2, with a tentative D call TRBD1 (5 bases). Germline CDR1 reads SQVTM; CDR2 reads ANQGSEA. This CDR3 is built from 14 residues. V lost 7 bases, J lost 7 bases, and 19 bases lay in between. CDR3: CSGIGARTGGELFF. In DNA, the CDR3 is TGCAGCGGAATTGGGGCCAGGACGGGCGGGGAGCTGTTTTTT.